Below, 24 T cell receptor beta chains from the same sample are listed, as sequenced in a study of blood T cell repertoires in COVID-19. The repertoire was sequenced with immunoSEQ multiplex PCR; TCRdb's copy has only in-frame clones and lacks some. The sample contains fewer than 35,000 clones, about 80% of which appear only once. Specimen: peripheral blood. The receptor set was obtained from a man at least 80 years old with active or convalescent COVID-19.

This clone showed up just a few times. The chain recombines TRBV5-4 with TRBJ2-7; 12 positions agree with TRBD2. The CDR3 length is 15 residues. Unmatched junction bases numbered 4, after V lost 4 bases and J lost 2 bases. Germline V gene sequence: CDR1 SGHNT, CDR2 YYREEE (reference sequence). Here the CDR3 reads CASSPRTSGTYEQYF. The CDR3 DNA is TGTGCCAGCAGCCCAAGGACTAGCGGGACCTACGAGCAGTACTTC.

V and J are TRBV12-3 or TRBV12-4 and TRBJ2-5; 8 positions agree with TRBD2. The V gene end was trimmed by 7 bases and the J gene end by 3 bases; junction bases not matched to a gene: 4. This CDR3 region has 13 residues. CDR3 protein: CASTRSGEETQYF. CDR3 in DNA: TGTGCCAGCACCCGTAGCGGGGAAGAGACCCAGTACTTC.

The CDR3 region has the DNA TGTGCCAGCAGTCGCGGAGGGGGCGCGTTTGGCTACACCTTC. Translating it yields CASSRGGGAFGYTF. The chain has TRBV6-6 and TRBJ1-2; 7 nucleotides agree with TRBD1. This CDR3 contains 14 residues. Germline values: CDR1 MNHNY, CDR2 SVGAGI (reference sequence). The junction had 10 bases not matched to a gene; V was cut back by 5 bases and J by 7 bases.

The chain couples TRBV28 to TRBJ1-2; 7 bases are a match to TRBD1. V was pared by 2 bases and J by 4 bases, with 4 bases of the junction left unmatched. Per the germline V gene, CDR1 is MDHEN and CDR2 is SYDVKM. CDR3 length: 14 residues. CDR3 DNA sequence: TGTGCCAGCAGTTTAGGGCAGGGGGGCTATGGCTACACCTTC. Protein product: CASSLGQGGYGYTF.

This chain joins TRBV20-1 and TRBJ2-1; D might be TRBD2 (6 bases). Trimming pared 3 bases from V and 2 bases from J, leaving 20 bases between. This CDR3 has 17 residues. Germline assignment: CDR1 DFQATT and CDR2 SNEGSKA (reference sequence). CDR3 nucleotide sequence: TGCAGTGCTAGTGGGAGAAGGGCGGGAAATCCCTACAATGAGCAGTTCTTC. As protein: CSASGRRAGNPYNEQFF.

The rearrangement joins TRBV28 to TRBJ1-4, with 8 bases lining up with TRBD1. The CDR3 consists of 15 residues. Unmatched junction bases numbered 8, after V lost 6 bases and J lost 5 bases. Germline CDR1 reads MDHEN; CDR2 reads SYDVKM. CDR3 loop: CASRWETGENEKLFF. The CDR3 nucleotides read TGTGCCAGCAGGTGGGAGACAGGGGAAAATGAAAAACTGTTTTTT.

In the case of this clone: One end of the junction fails to match germline, which may point to a read error. The chain uses TRBV5-4 and TRBJ2-7; a weak D match, TRBD1 (6 bases). In germline, CDR1 is SGHNT, CDR2 YYREEE (reference sequence). The CDR3 is 14 residues long. The CDR3 here is CASSLENRANEQYF. The CDR3 DNA reads TGTGCCAGCAGTTTGGAAAACAGGGCAAACGAGCAGTACTTC.

The chain is built from TRBV4-1 and TRBJ1-3, with D tentatively TRBD1 (5 bases). Trimming removed 0 bases at V and 0 bases at J, with 15 bases between. This CDR3 is 18 amino acids long. The germline CDR1 and CDR2 sequences are MGHRA and YSYEKL. CDR3 bases: TGCGCCAGCAGCCAAGAAAGCGTCTTACAGGTCTCTGGAAACACCATATATTTT. This sequence encodes CASSQESVLQVSGNTIYF.

This chain's CDR3 is CASSRDSNSPLHF. The CDR3 bases are TGTGCCAGCAGCCGGGATTCCAATTCACCCCTCCACTTT. The rearrangement joins TRBV7-9 to TRBJ1-6; D is unresolved. Trimming shortened V by 5 bases and J by 7 bases, and 9 bases separated the two germline ends. Germline CDR1 is SEHNR and CDR2 is FQNEAQ (reference sequence). The CDR3 length is 13 residues.

The CDR3 is CASSLTGSTDTQYF. Here the CDR3 DNA reads TGTGCCAGCAGCCTAACAGGGAGCACAGATACGCAGTATTTT. This sequence joins TRBV7-9 and TRBJ2-3, with D tentatively TRBD1 (6 bases). Germline V gene sequence: CDR1 SEHNR, CDR2 FQNEAQ (reference sequence). The V gene lost 5 bases and the J gene lost 0 bases, with 9 bases spanning the gap. CDR3 length equals 14 residues.

The chain recombines TRBV3-1 (or the pseudogene TRBV3-2) with TRBJ2-1, with TRBD2 identical over 10 bases. Germline trimming cut 2 bases from V and 8 bases from J; bases unmatched to any gene: 9. The length of the CDR3 is 16 residues. Germline values: CDR1 LGHDT, CDR2 YNNKEL (reference sequence). Here the CDR3 DNA reads TGTGCCAGCAGCCAACCCAGCAGCGGGAGGGCGGATGAGCAGTTCTTC. Translating it yields CASSQPSSGRADEQFF.

The chain combines TRBV5-8 with TRBJ1-2; 8 nucleotides align to TRBD1. The CDR3 contains 11 residues. Germline CDR1 is SGHTS and CDR2 is YDEGEE. V lost 7 bases to trimming and J lost 4 bases; unmatched junction nucleotides: 0. This chain's CDR3 is CASGTGYGYTF. CDR3 DNA: TGTGCCAGCGGGACAGGCTATGGCTACACCTTC. The whole variable domain, remainder taken from reference TRBV5-8 and TRBJ1-2, is EAGVTQSPTHLIKTRGQQATLRCSPISGHTSVYWYQQALGLGLQFLLWYDEGEERNRGNFPPRFSGRQFPNYSSELNVNALELEDSALYLCASGTGYGYTFGSGTRLTVV.

CDR3: CASSRAGGPNEQYF. In nucleotides, the CDR3 is TGTGCCAGCAGCAGAGCAGGGGGCCCAAACGAGCAGTACTTC. The chain carries TRBV6-2 or TRBV6-3 and TRBJ2-7, with TRBD1 identical over 8 bases. V lost 6 bases and J lost 5; bases outside the gene matches: 9. This CDR3 spans 14 amino acids. Germline V gives CDR1 MNHEY, CDR2 SVGEGT.

The chain combines TRBV28 with TRBJ1-4, with 8 nucleotides matching TRBD1. Trimming at V came to 3 bases and at J to 7 bases, leaving 10 bases not matched to a gene. The length of the CDR3 is 16 residues. Germline CDR1 reads MDHEN; CDR2 reads SYDVKM. The CDR3 DNA is TGTGCCAGCAGTTTCTTACCGGGACAGGCGGGTGAAAAACTGTTTTTT. Protein product: CASSFLPGQAGEKLFF.

The rearrangement links TRBV2 to TRBJ1-6; D gene uncertain. Trimming shortened V by 8 bases and J by 13 bases, and 15 bases separated the two germline ends. This CDR3 is built from 12 residues. Germline CDR1 SNHLY, CDR2 FYNNEI. CDR3 protein: CASELGQAPLHF. CDR3 DNA sequence: TGTGCCAGCGAGCTCGGCCAGGCGCCCCTCCACTTT.

This clone has more than one count but fewer than ten. J is TRBJ1-5 and V is TRBV6-5; D uncertain. Trimming took off 6 bases at V and 1 base at J, with 7 bases between the two ends. The CDR3 has 13 residues. CDR1 and CDR2 from the germline V gene are MNHEY and SVGAGI. The CDR3 spells CASRTLSNQPQHF. DNA of the CDR3: TGTGCCAGCAGGACACTGAGCAATCAGCCCCAGCATTTT.

This clone has a handful of counts. The rearrangement joins TRBV27 to TRBJ1-1, with 9 positions matching TRBD1. Unmatched junction bases numbered 13, after V lost 8 bases and J lost 6 bases. The CDR3 is made up of 15 amino acids. From germline, CDR1 is MNHEY and CDR2 SMNVEV (reference sequence). The CDR3: CASGQGPMRVAEAFF. As DNA, the CDR3 is TGTGCCAGCGGACAGGGGCCTATGAGGGTTGCTGAAGCTTTCTTT.

The chain recombines TRBV3-1 (or the pseudogene TRBV3-2) with TRBJ2-2; TRBD2 agrees at 10 bases. Germline CDR1 is LGHDT and CDR2 is YNNKEL (reference sequence). The V and J ends lost 6 bases and 6 bases, in that order; junction bases with no gene match: 10. CDR3 length: 16 amino acids. CDR3 in amino acids: CASRPAGAGGAGELFF. The CDR3 DNA is TGTGCCAGCAGGCCCGCCGGAGCGGGGGGGGCCGGGGAGCTGTTTTTT.

The V gene is TRBV5-6, the J gene TRBJ2-6; D is possibly TRBD1 (6 bases). The germline gives CDR1 SGHDT, CDR2 YYEEEE. This CDR3 has 17 amino acids. The V gene lost 5 bases and the J gene lost 0 bases, with 15 bases spanning the gap. This chain's CDR3 is CASRSQGPSSGANVLTF. DNA for the CDR3: TGTGCCAGCAGAAGTCAGGGGCCAAGCTCTGGGGCCAACGTCCTGACTTTC.

The chain joins TRBV7-2 to TRBJ2-2; D perhaps matches TRBD2 (6 bases). The germline V and J ends were trimmed by 1 base and 2 bases, with 11 bases remaining between them. Germline V gives CDR1 SGHTA, CDR2 FQGNSA. The CDR3 runs 16 residues. CDR3 protein: CASSLVRDPNTGELFF. CDR3 in DNA: TGTGCCAGCAGCTTAGTGCGGGATCCTAACACCGGGGAGCTGTTTTTT. Filled out from reference TRBV7-2 and TRBJ2-2, the complete variable domain reads GAGVSQSPSNKVTEKGKDVELRCDPISGHTALYWYRQSLGQGLEFLIYFQGNSAPDKSGLPSDRFSAERTGGSVSTLTIQRTQQEDSAVYLCASSLVRDPNTGELFFGEGSRLTVL.

The chain carries TRBV2 and TRBJ1-2, with 7 bases fitting TRBD1. After removal of 10 bases from V and 2 bases from J, the junction contained 4 bases not matched to a gene. CDR1 is SNHLY, CDR2 FYNNEI, per germline. The CDR3 is 12 amino acids. This CDR3 reads CATTGQNYGYTF. The CDR3 DNA sequence: TGTGCCACTACGGGACAGAACTATGGCTACACCTTC. Complete variable domain (other parts from reference TRBV2 and TRBJ1-2): EPEVTQTPSHQVTQMGQEVILRCVPISNHLYFYWYRQILGQKVEFLVSFYNNEISEKSEIFDDQFSVERPDGSNFTLKIRSTKLEDSAMYFCATTGQNYGYTFGSGTRLTVV.

The rearrangement links TRBV6-1 to TRBJ2-5; no clear D gene. Looked up from germline, CDR1 is MNHNS and CDR2 is SASEGT. The CDR3 has 14 amino acids. Trimming removed 1 base from V and 2 bases from J, with 8 bases in between. The DNA for the CDR3 is TGTGCCAGCAGTGAAGAGCCCTATCAAGAGACCCAGTACTTC. Translating it yields CASSEEPYQETQYF.

Only one count was recorded for this clone. This chain connects TRBV2 to TRBJ2-5; 9 nucleotides match TRBD1. The CDR3 has 13 amino acids. Trimming at V came to 4 bases and at J to 5 bases, leaving 2 bases not matched to a gene. CDR1 and CDR2 (germline): SNHLY, FYNNEI. The CDR3 sequence is CASSAGTGETQYF. The DNA for the CDR3 is TGTGCCAGCAGTGCAGGGACAGGGGAGACCCAGTACTTC.

This rearrangement joins TRBV29-1 to TRBJ1-1; TRBD1 aligns across 7 bases. The CDR3 consists of 13 residues. Germline assignment: CDR1 SQVTM and CDR2 ANQGSEA. The junction had 4 bases not matched to a gene; V was cut back by 6 bases and J by 0 bases. The CDR3 DNA is TGCAGCGTCGACAGGGACTTGAACACTGAAGCTTTCTTT. This encodes CSVDRDLNTEAFF.